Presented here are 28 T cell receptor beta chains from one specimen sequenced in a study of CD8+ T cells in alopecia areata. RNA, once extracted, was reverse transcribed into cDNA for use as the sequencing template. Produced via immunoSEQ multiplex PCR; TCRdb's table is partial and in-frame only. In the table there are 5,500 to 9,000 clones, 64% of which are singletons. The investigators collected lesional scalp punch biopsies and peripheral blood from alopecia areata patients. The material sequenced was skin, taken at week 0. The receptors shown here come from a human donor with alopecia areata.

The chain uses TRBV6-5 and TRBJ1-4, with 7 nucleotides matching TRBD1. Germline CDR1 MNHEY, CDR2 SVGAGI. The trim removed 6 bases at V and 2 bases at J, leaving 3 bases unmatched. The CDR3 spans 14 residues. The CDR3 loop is CASRTDRTNEKLFF. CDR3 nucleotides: TGTGCCAGCAGAACGGACAGGACTAATGAAAAACTGTTTTTT.

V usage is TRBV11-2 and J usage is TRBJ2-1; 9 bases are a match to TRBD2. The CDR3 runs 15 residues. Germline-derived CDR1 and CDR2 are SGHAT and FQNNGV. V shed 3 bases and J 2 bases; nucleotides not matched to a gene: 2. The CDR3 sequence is CASSLRGGPYNEQFF. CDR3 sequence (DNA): TGTGCCAGCAGCTTGCGGGGGGGCCCCTACAATGAGCAGTTCTTC.

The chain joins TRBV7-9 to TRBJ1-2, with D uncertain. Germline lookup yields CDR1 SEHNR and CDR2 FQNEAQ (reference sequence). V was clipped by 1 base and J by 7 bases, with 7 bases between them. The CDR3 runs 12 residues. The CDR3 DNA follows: TGTGCCAGCAGCTTAGTTTCAACTGGCTACACCTTC. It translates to CASSLVSTGYTF.

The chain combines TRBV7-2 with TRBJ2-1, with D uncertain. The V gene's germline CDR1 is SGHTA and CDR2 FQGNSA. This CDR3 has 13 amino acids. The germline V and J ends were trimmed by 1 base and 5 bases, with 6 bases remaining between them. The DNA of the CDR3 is TGTGCCAGCAGCTTAGAGGCGGACAATGAGCAGTTCTTC. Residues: CASSLEADNEQFF.

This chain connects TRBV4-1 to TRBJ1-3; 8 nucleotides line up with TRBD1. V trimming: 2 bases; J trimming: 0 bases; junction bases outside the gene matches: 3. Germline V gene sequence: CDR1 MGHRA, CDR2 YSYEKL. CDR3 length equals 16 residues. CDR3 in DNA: TGCGCCAGCAGCCAACTTACAGGGGGCTCTGGAAACACCATATATTTT. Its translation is CASSQLTGGSGNTIYF.

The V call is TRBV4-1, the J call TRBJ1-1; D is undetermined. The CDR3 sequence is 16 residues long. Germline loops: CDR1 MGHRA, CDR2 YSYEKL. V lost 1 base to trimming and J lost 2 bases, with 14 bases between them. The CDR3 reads CASSQVHGLFNTEAFF. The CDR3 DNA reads TGCGCCAGCAGCCAAGTCCATGGGCTGTTCAACACTGAAGCTTTCTTT.

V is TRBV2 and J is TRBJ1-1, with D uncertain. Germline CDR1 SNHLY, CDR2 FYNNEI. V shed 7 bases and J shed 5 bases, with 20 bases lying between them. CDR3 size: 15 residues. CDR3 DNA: TGTGCCAGCAAGAGGAGTAGTCAGAGTGGTACTGAAGCTTTCTTT. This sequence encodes CASKRSSQSGTEAFF.

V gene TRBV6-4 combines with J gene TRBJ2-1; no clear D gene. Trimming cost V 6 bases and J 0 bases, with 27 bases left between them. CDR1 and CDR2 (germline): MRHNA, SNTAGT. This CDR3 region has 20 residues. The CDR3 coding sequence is TGTGCCAGCAGCCGTTCACTATATGATACGAGCGAGAGCTCCTACAATGAGCAGTTCTTC. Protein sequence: CASSRSLYDTSESSYNEQFF.

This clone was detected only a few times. The CDR3 DNA is TGTGCCATCAGTCCGACAGGGGGCCGGGAGGAGACCCAGTACTTC. It yields the protein CAISPTGGREETQYF. V is TRBV10-3 and J is TRBJ2-5; 10 bases line up with TRBD1. The V and J ends lost 5 bases and 5 bases, in that order; junction bases with no gene match: 8. The CDR3 is 15 amino acids. Germline loops: CDR1 ENHRY, CDR2 SYGVKD.

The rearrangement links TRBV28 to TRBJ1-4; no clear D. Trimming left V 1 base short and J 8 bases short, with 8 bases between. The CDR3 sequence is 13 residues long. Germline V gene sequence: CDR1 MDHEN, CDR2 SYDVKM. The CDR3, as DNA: TGTGCCAGCAGTTTATCGGAGCGGGAAAAACTGTTTTTT. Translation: CASSLSEREKLFF.

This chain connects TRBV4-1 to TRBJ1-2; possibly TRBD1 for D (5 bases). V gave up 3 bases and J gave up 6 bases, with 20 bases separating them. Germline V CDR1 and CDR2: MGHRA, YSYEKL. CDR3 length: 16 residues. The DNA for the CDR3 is TGCGCCAGCAGCCAGTCTTATAGGGACCTATCTGATGGCTACACCTTC. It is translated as CASSQSYRDLSDGYTF.

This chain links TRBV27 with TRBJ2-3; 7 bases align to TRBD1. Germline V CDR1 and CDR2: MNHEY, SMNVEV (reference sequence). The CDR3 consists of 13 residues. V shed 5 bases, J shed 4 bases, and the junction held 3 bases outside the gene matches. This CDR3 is CASSRQGPDTQYF. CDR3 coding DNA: TGTGCCAGCAGTCGACAGGGACCAGATACGCAGTATTTT.

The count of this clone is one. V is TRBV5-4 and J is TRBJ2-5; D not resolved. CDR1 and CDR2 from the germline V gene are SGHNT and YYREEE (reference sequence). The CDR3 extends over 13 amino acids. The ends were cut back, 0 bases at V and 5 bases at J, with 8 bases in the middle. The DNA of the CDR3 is TGTGCCAGCAGCTTGGACTTATCGGAGACCCAGTACTTC. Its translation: CASSLDLSETQYF.

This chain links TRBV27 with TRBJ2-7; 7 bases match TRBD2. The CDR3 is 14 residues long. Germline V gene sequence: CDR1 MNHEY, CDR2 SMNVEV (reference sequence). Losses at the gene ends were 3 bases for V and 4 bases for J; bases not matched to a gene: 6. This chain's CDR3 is CASSFSQAGYEQYF. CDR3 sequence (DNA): TGTGCCAGCAGTTTCTCTCAAGCGGGGTACGAGCAGTACTTC.

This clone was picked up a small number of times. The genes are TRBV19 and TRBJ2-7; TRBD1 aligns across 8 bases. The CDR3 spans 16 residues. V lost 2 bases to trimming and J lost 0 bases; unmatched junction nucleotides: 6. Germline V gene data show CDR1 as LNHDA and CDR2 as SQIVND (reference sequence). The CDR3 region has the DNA TGTGCCAGTAGTATAACCCCGACAGGGGACTCCTACGAGCAGTACTTC. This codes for CASSITPTGDSYEQYF.

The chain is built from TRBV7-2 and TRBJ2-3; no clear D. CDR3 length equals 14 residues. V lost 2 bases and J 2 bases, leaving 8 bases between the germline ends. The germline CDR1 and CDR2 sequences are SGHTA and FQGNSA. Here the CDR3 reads CASSLTQPTDTQYF. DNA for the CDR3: TGTGCCAGCAGCTTAACCCAGCCCACAGATACGCAGTATTTT.

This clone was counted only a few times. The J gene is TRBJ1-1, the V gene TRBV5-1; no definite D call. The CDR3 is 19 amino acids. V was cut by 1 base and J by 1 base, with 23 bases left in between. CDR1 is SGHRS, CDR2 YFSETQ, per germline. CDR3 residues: CASSLYTLGFFKRNTEAFF. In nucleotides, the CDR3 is TGCGCCAGCAGCTTGTATACTCTCGGCTTTTTTAAACGGAACACTGAAGCTTTCTTT.

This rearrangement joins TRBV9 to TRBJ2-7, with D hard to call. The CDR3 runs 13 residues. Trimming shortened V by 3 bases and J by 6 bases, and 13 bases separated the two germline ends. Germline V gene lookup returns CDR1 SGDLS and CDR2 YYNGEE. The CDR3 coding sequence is TGTGCCAGCAGCGGCCTGATAGTCGGCGAGCAGTACTTC. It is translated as CASSGLIVGEQYF.

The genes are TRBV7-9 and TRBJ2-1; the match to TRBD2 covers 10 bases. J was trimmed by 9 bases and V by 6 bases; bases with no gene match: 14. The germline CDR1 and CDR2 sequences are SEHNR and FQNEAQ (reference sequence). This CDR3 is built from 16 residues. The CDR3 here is CASRKIGLAGAFEQFF. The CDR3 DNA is TGTGCCAGCAGGAAAATCGGGCTAGCGGGAGCGTTTGAGCAGTTCTTC.

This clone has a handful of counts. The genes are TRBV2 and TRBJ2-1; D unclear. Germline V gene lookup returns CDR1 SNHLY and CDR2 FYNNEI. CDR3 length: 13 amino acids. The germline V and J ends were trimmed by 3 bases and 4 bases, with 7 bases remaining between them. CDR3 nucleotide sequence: TGTGCCAGCAGTGACACAGCATACAATGAGCAGTTCTTC. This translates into CASSDTAYNEQFF.

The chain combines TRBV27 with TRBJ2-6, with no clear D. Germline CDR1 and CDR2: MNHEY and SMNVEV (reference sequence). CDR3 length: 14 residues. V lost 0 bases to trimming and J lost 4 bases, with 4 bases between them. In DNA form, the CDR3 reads TGTGCCAGCAGTTTATCTCCAGGGGCCAACGTCCTGACTTTC. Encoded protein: CASSLSPGANVLTF. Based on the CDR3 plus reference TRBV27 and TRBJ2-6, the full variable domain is EAQVTQNPRYLITVTGKKLTVTCSQNMNHEYMSWYRQDPGLGLRQIYYSMNVEVTDKGDVPEGYKVSRKEKRNFPLILESPSPNQTSLYFCASSLSPGANVLTFGAGSRLTVL.

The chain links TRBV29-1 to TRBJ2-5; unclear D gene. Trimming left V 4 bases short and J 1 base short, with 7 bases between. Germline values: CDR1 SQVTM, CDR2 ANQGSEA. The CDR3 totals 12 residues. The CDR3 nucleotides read TGCAGCGTTGGTATGGTCCAAGAGACCCAGTACTTC. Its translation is CSVGMVQETQYF.

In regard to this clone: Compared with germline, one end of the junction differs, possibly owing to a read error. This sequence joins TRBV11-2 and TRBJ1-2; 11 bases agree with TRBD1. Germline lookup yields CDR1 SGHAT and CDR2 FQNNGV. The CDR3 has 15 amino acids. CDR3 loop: CASSLGRTGGEGCTF. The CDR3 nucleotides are TGTGCCAGCAGCTTAGGTCGGACAGGGGGCGAGGGCTGCACCTTC.

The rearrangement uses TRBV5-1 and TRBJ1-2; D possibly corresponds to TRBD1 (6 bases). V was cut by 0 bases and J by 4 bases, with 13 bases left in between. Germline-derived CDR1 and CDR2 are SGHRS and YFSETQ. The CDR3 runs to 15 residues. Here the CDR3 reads CASSLVQGMAYGYTF. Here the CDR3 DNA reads TGCGCCAGCAGCTTGGTTCAGGGGATGGCCTATGGCTACACCTTC.

The chain's CDR3 is CATSRAAETQYF. The CDR3, as DNA: TGTGCCACCAGCAGAGCCGCAGAGACCCAGTACTTC. The chain carries TRBV15 and TRBJ2-5; D is uncertain. The CDR3 is 12 residues long. CDR1 and CDR2 from the germline V gene are LNHNV and YYDKDF (reference sequence). V was trimmed by 1 base and J by 4 bases, leaving 4 bases between them.

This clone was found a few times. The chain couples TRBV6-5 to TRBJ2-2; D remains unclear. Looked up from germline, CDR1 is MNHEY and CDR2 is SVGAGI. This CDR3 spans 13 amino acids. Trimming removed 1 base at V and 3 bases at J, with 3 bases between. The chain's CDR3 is CASSYLDTGELFF. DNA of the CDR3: TGTGCCAGCAGTTACTTGGACACCGGGGAGCTGTTTTTT.

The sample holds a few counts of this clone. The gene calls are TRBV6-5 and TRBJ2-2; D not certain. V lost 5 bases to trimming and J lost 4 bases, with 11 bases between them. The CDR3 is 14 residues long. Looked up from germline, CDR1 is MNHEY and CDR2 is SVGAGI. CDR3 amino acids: CASSPPPGTGELFF. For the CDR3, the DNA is TGTGCCAGCAGTCCTCCTCCTGGCACCGGGGAGCTGTTTTTT.

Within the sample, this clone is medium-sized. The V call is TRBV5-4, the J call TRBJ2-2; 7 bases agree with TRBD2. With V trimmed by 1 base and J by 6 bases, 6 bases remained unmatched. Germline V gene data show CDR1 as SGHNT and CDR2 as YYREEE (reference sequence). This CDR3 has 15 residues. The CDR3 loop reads CASSLISGGAGELFF. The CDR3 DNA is TGTGCCAGCAGCTTGATTTCGGGAGGTGCCGGGGAGCTGTTTTTT.